The source of this T cell receptor beta chain is a study of identical twins (dated by TCRdb to 2016 to 2017). With regard to the full study: The study deep-sequenced TCR alpha and beta repertoires from monozygotic twins, unrelated adults of various ages and cord blood to test whether fetal clonotypes persist. Replicate twin experiments were performed at different times using different library preparation protocols to rule out contamination. Paper-wide results and their limitations: Abundant cord blood beta clonotypes carried fewer insertions; young adult naive repertoires showed a weaker similar trend, while memory repertoires showed none. Compared with coincidental sharing between unrelated individuals, out-of-frame TCR alpha sequences shared between twins showed an excess of sequences with low generation probability. In monozygotic twins, recombination models systematically underestimated out-of-frame TCR alpha sharing, but the models matched the sharing seen between unrelated individuals. Because the same donors could not be followed over many years, the conclusions depended on cross-sectional statistical analysis. The excess sharing between twins in beta out-of-frame sequences was weaker because fewer shared sequences reduced the signal-to-noise ratio. Invariant T cells such as MAIT and iNKT could partly confound zero-insertion analyses, though diverse VJ usage argued against this for most clonotypes.

This clonotype was seen only a few times. This clone's antigen is unknown. Base-call qualities are not available, and no considerably larger clone is one nucleotide away. Every donor in the study was a healthy Caucasian. The twin cohort consisted of three pairs of female monozygotic twins, all aged roughly 18 to 29 years. Miltenyi CD45RO+ enrichment and human naive T-cell isolation kits were used to isolate memory (CD45RO+) and naive T cells from PBMC. Libraries were built with 5' RACE. Sequencing was carried out with an Illumina HiSeq 2000. Template switching added a universal primer binding site, and the final cDNA carried a unique molecular identifier that allowed TCR cDNA molecules to be counted accurately. Specific primers in the conserved constant-segment region were used to synthesize first-strand cDNA for the TCR alpha and beta chains. Each cDNA library was double barcoded, with a SMART-Mk sample barcode plus Illumina barcodes, to control for contamination. TruSeq adapter sequences along with Illumina sample barcodes were introduced in two successive PCR steps. The Illumina HiSeq platform was used with custom primers to sequence TCR alpha and beta cDNA libraries. In the original analysis: MiGEC was used to process raw reads and extract unique molecular identifiers, and MiXCR was used to find CDR3 positions. For each individual, recombination models were inferred using an EM algorithm with the repgenHMM and IGoR tools. The tcR package in R was used for shared clonotype analysis, with sharing normalized by the product of cloneset sizes. To study raw recombination free of thymic and clonal selection effects, out-of-frame nonproductive sequences were analyzed. The public reads were reprocessed in TCRdb via fastp at Q25 and MiXCR, keeping in-frame beta chains. Every distinct CDR3 protein forms one entry, paired with its most common genes and DNA. The V and J calls and clone size are TCRdb's, not the authors'. The sample yields under 300,000 distinct CDR3 sequences; roughly 12% were counted once. The top ten clones comprise roughly 3.7% of the sample.

The germline V gene (reference sequence) gives CDR1 as GTSNPN and CDR2 as SVGIG. Relative to germline, V is 1 base shorter and J is 3 bases shorter, with 7 bases between their ends. The CDR3 contains 13 residues, cysteine and phenylalanine counted. The kept DNA is CDR3 alone, 39 bases in frame from the first base. These data are also associated with another study on yellow fever vaccine responses in identical twins. The second investigation adds: The authors reported that the T cell response to vaccination in identical twins appeared partly convergent and partly personalized. In identical twins, the study followed T cell clones that responded to the vaccine with precision.

Sequencing was carried out using memory (CD45RO+) T cells sorted from blood. The sample's cell subset or site label, in plain terms: CD45RO+ enriched T cells. The rearranged segments are TRBV30 and TRBJ2-1; the D gene is possibly TRBD1, with 5 bases matching. This clonotype was sampled from a woman younger than 30 in good health. In nucleotides, the sequence is TGTGCCTGGAGTGGGGGCCACTACAATGAGCAGTTCTTC. It codes for CAWSGGHYNEQFF.